The 11 T cell receptor beta chains reported below all come from one sample, sequenced in a study of blood T cell repertoires in COVID-19. This table comes from immunoSEQ multiplex PCR, and its TCRdb copy is limited to in-frame clones, with some not included. The table lists about 210,000 clones, 82% of them singletons, with roughly 12% in the top ten. The specimen was peripheral blood. These receptors were obtained from a woman in her thirties or forties with acute or convalescent COVID-19.

This rearrangement joins TRBV11-2 to TRBJ1-3; D is ambiguous. The germline CDR1 and CDR2 sequences are SGHAT and FQNNGV. The CDR3 covers 15 residues. Trimming cost V 1 base and J 0 bases, with 7 bases left between them. CDR3 DNA sequence: TGTGCCAGCAGCTTAGGGCAATCCTCTGGAAACACCATATATTTT. Protein sequence: CASSLGQSSGNTIYF.

This rearrangement joins TRBV18 to TRBJ2-1; unclear D gene. V was clipped by 0 bases and J by 7 bases, with 13 bases between them. Germline V gene data show CDR1 as KGHSH and CDR2 as LQKENI. The CDR3 is 15 residues long. CDR3 DNA: TGTGCCAGCTCACCACCGGTGCCCCCTCGGAATGAGCAGTTCTTC. Residues: CASSPPVPPRNEQFF.

The rearrangement uses TRBV7-2 and TRBJ2-5, with D possibly being TRBD2 (6 bases). This CDR3 is 14 amino acids long. Trimming left V 10 bases short and J 1 base short, with 16 bases between. Germline V gene data show CDR1 as SGHTA and CDR2 as FQGNSA. The CDR3 loop reads CATTLGLLQETQYF. The CDR3 coding sequence is TGTGCCACCACCTTGGGACTCCTCCAAGAGACCCAGTACTTC.

The chain is built from TRBV9 and TRBJ2-2; 15 nucleotides agree with TRBD2. Germline V gene data show CDR1 as SGDLS and CDR2 as YYNGEE. V dropped 3 bases and J dropped 1; count of bases not matched to a gene: 4. CDR3 length: 18 residues. The CDR3 sequence: CASSAGLAGGRNTGELFF. CDR3 nucleotides: TGTGCCAGCAGCGCGGGACTAGCGGGGGGTCGGAACACCGGGGAGCTGTTTTTT.

The CDR3 bases are TGTGCCAGTAGTGGCCGGGACAGGAGTAATGAAAAACTGTTTTTT. This translates into CASSGRDRSNEKLFF. This rearrangement joins TRBV19 to TRBJ1-4; 8 bases match TRBD1. The CDR3 loop spans 15 amino acids. Trimming removed 5 bases from V and 4 bases from J; junction bases left unmatched: 6. In germline, CDR1 is LNHDA, CDR2 SQIVND (reference sequence).

The chain has TRBV7-8 and TRBJ2-5; TRBD2 matches 8 bases. The CDR3 is 16 amino acids. CDR1 and CDR2 (germline): SGHVS, FQNEAQ. J gave up 4 bases and V 0 bases, and 7 bases lay outside the gene matches. The CDR3 region has the DNA TGTGCCAGCAGCTTAGCCCCTAGGAGCGGGAGAGAGACCCAGTACTTC. It translates to CASSLAPRSGRETQYF.

This chain uses TRBV19 with TRBJ2-2; D unclear. The germline gives CDR1 LNHDA, CDR2 SQIVND (reference sequence). The ends were cut back, 9 bases at V and 0 bases at J, with 8 bases in the middle. The CDR3 sequence is 13 residues long. In DNA form, the CDR3 reads TGTGCCAGCCACCCGGCGAACACCGGGGAGCTGTTTTTT. It is translated as CASHPANTGELFF.

The chain links TRBV5-1 to TRBJ2-7; perhaps TRBD1 as D (6 bases). The V gene's germline CDR1 is SGHRS and CDR2 YFSETQ. This CDR3 comprises 14 residues. V was pared by 4 bases and J by 0 bases, with 11 bases between. The CDR3 DNA sequence: TGCGCCAGCAGCCAGGACAGCCGCTCCTACGAGCAGTACTTC. It specifies CASSQDSRSYEQYF.

The rearrangement uses TRBV5-1 and TRBJ1-2; D is unresolved. The CDR3 totals 14 residues. Germline assignment: CDR1 SGHRS and CDR2 YFSETQ. V was trimmed by 0 bases and J by 8 bases, leaving 14 bases between them. The CDR3 protein is CASSLVSGSEGYTF. Written as DNA, the CDR3 is TGCGCCAGCAGCTTGGTATCCGGGTCGGAGGGCTACACCTTC.

This clone was seen a handful of times. The rearrangement links TRBV19 to TRBJ2-1; TRBD2 matches at 9 bases. Germline CDR1 and CDR2: LNHDA and SQIVND (reference sequence). V shed 9 bases and J 7 bases; nucleotides not matched to a gene: 13. The CDR3 contains 15 residues. CDR3: CASSHPGLARNEQFF. The CDR3 DNA follows: TGTGCCAGCAGCCACCCGGGACTAGCTCGAAATGAGCAGTTCTTC.

The V and J genes are TRBV27 and TRBJ2-1, with D perhaps TRBD2 (6 bases). The CDR3 has 15 amino acids. Germline V gene lookup returns CDR1 MNHEY and CDR2 SMNVEV (reference sequence). V lost 7 bases and J lost 4, with 17 bases in between. CDR3 coding DNA: TGTGCCAGCATCCCTGGGAGCGGGCCTTACAATGAGCAGTTCTTC. This translates into CASIPGSGPYNEQFF.